This record concerns one T cell receptor (beta chain) sequence. Antigen unknown. The data are from a study of T cell repertoires in cytomegalovirus infection. About the research overall: Matching HLA type and CMV infection were both indicated by public TCR beta signatures. General study points: The response measured ex vivo was dominated by TCR beta clonotypes (HLA-C-restricted and CMV-specific). The cumulative frequency of public TCR beta families distinguished individuals who carried CMV together with the relevant HLA.

The germline gives CDR1 MNHNS, CDR2 SASEGT. The trim removed 5 bases at V and 5 bases at J, leaving 10 bases unmatched. There are 15 residues in the CDR3. TCRdb processed the reads anew with MiXCR; each CDR3 protein has one entry. This repertoire shows some 350,000 distinct CDR3 sequences, roughly 36% found once; its top ten account for approximately 13%. The V and J genes are TRBV6-1 and TRBJ2-7, with 9 bases lining up with TRBD2. This TCR was recovered from a human donor in good health (CMV status not recorded). Some clones in this sample may be carry-over from other donors' samples. The input for sequencing was cultured PBMCs, taken from culture after CMV antigen stimulation. This chain's CDR3 is CASSLSGSLTNEQYF. In nucleotides, the CDR3 is TGTGCCAGCAGTCTTAGCGGGAGTTTGACCAACGAGCAGTACTTC.